Reported below is one T cell receptor beta chain. Its specificity is unknown. This may stem from a read error, because a much larger clone lies one nucleotide away. The germline CDR1 and CDR2 sequences are SGDLS and YYNGEE. The CDR3 is 15 residues long. V lost 5 bases and J lost 5, with 20 bases in between. Study-wide results and caveats: The TCR gene usage of tumor memory CD4+ T cells clustered together with blood and lymph node memory CD4+ cells and with lymph node naive CD4+ cells.

Constant-region reverse primers amplified full-length variable regions, followed by semi-nested Nested Universal Primer A PCR. TCRdb used MiXCR to reprocess the 5' RACE reads, holding one entry per CDR3 protein. The data show roughly 23,000 distinct CDR3 sequences, 30% seen once. The receptor was derived from a female donor with breast cancer. The chain combines TRBV9 with TRBJ2-7, with D perhaps assigned TRBD1 or TRBD2 (6 bases each). The sample was tumor-infiltrating naive CD4+ T cells sorted from the breast tumor. Specified subset: naive CD4+ T cells, CD4+CD45RA+CD25-. CDR3 protein: CASSRGGLMGDEQYF. Written as DNA, the CDR3 is TGTGCCAGCAGTAGAGGGGGACTCATGGGGGACGAGCAGTACTTC.